The T cell receptor (beta chain) under discussion was sequenced for a study of OX40 agonist ivuxolimab in advanced cancers. Across the whole study: Intravenous ivuxolimab was administered to patients every 2 weeks at 0.01 to 10 mg/kg.

V was cut by 6 bases and J by 5 bases, with 14 bases left in between. CDR1 MNHNY and CDR2 SVGAGI come from the germline V gene (reference sequence). The CDR3 is made up of 13 amino acids. Generated by immunoSEQ multiplex PCR, the TCRdb table keeps only in-frame clones and is missing some. The sample includes tens of thousands of clones, 70% to 90% of them seen just once. Patients were ruled out by autoimmune disease history or systemic immunosuppression. The chain employs TRBV6-6 and TRBJ2-7, with D hard to call. Sequences were derived from CD4+ or CD8+ T cells sorted from blood, sampled in a trial of the OX40 agonist ivuxolimab. This sequence originates from an adult with an advanced solid tumor such as melanoma, head and neck, liver or kidney cancer. The CDR3 is CASSSLVRDEQYF. In DNA, the CDR3 is TGTGCCAGCAGCTCCCTCGTCCGGGACGAGCAGTACTTC.